Sequencing of this T cell receptor (beta chain) was carried out in a study of human T cells and chemical hapten exposure. Single cDNA molecules in the library carried unique molecular identifiers attached during preparation. TCRdb re-derived calls from the RACE reads in MiXCR, one entry per CDR3 protein. The data show around 53,000 distinct CDR3 sequences, 9.3% seen once. Specified time point: patch test 1, 2 weeks after DPC sensitization. Treatment defined: therapeutic diphenylcyclopropenone sensitization with weekly scalp DPC. Every donor had alopecia and was 18 to 70 years old; all were suitable for DPC. The germline V gene encodes CDR1 SEHNR and CDR2 FQNEAQ (reference sequence). The trim removed 4 bases at V and 6 bases at J, leaving 8 bases unmatched. This CDR3 has 15 residues. This clonotype was picked up a small number of times.

The chain couples TRBV7-9 to TRBJ2-3, with 9 bases lining up with TRBD2. The source was whole blood, collected in connection with sensitization to the hapten diphenylcyclopropenone (DPC). This receptor was obtained from a woman between 50 and 59 years old with alopecia areata. Some clones in this sample may be carry-over from other donors' samples. CDR3 region: CASSWPLAGLDTQYF. The CDR3 region has the DNA TGTGCCAGCAGCTGGCCCCTAGCGGGATTGGATACGCAGTATTTT.